Listed below are T cell receptor beta chains from one sample, sequenced in a study of breast tumors, draining lymph nodes, adjacent tissues. TCRdb used MiXCR to reprocess the multiplex PCR reads, holding one entry per CDR3 protein. The repertoire holds about 200,000 distinct CDR3 sequences, roughly 31% seen once, with around 4.5% in the top ten. The sample taken for sequencing was axillary lymph node tissue. Every receptor here comes from a female donor with breast cancer. Some clones in this sample may be carry-over from other donors' samples. The CDR3 runs from the conserved cysteine through the conserved F or W. The D gene is left open where the match is weak. Some rows mark clone size as missing; the rest say once, few, many or name a class of expanded clone.

>TRBV5-6|many|TRBJ2-7|TRBD2
TGTGCCAGCAGCTCCAGGACTAGCCTCTCCTACGAGCAGTACTTC
CASSSRTSLSYEQYF
>TRBV5-8|many|TRBJ2-1|NA
TGTGCCAGCAGCCCCGGACAGTCCCTCCATTATTTC
CASSPGQSLHYF
>TRBV2|many|TRBJ2-1|NA
TGTGCCAGCAGGGAGGGCCTATTTAATGAGCAGTTCTTC
CASREGLFNEQFF
>TRBV5-1|NA|TRBJ2-7|NA
TGCGCCGGCAGAACTGGACAGACCTACGACCAGTACTTC
CAGRTGQTYDQYF
>TRBV3-1|many|TRBJ2-5|NA
TGTGCCAGCAGCCAAGGGAGGGCAGGGGGGGAGACCCAGTACTTC
CASSQGRAGGETQYF
>TRBV19|many|TRBJ1-6|NA
TGTGCCAGTAGGGCCGGGACGGGGGTTTCGCCCCTCCACTTT
CASRAGTGVSPLHF
>TRBV25-1|NA|TRBJ2-1|TRBD2
TGTGCCAGCACCAAACTAGCGGGGGGGCCGAATGAGCAGTTCTTC
CASTKLAGGPNEQFF
>TRBV7-8|many|TRBJ2-1|TRBD2
TGTGCCAGCAGCTTAGGACTAGCGGGGTACAATGAGCAGTTCTTC
CASSLGLAGYNEQFF
>TRBV7-9|many|TRBJ2-5|TRBD2
TGTGCCAGCAGCTTAGAAGCGGGAGGGCTTTGGGGAGAGCCCCAGTACTTC
CASSLEAGGLWGEPQYF
>TRBV29-1|NA|TRBJ1-4|TRBD1
TGCAGCTTGACAGGGTCCGTAGAACTGTTTTTT
CSLTGSVELFF
>TRBV6-9|NA|TRBJ2-3|TRBD2
TGTGCCAGCTCCGACAGGGGACTAGCGGGGGTGGGCACAGATACGCAGTATTTT
CASSDRGLAGVGTDTQYF
>TRBV9|NA|TRBJ1-1|TRBD1
TGTGCCAGCAGCGGCGACAGGGGAATCACTGAAGCTTTCTTT
CASSGDRGITEAFF
>TRBV7-9|many|TRBJ2-5|NA
TGTGCCAGCAGCTCTCCCGGGGGTGCGGGGGAGACCCAGTACTTC
CASSSPGGAGETQYF
>TRBV12-3/TRBV12-4|many|TRBJ1-4|TRBD1
TGTGCCAGCAGTTTAGTCACCATGGACAGGGCGGATGAAAAACTGTTTTTT
CASSLVTMDRADEKLFF
>TRBV7-7|many|TRBJ2-3|NA
TGTGCTAGCAGCTTACCCCCAACTAGTTCCACAGATACGCAGTATTTT
CASSLPPTSSTDTQYF
>TRBV13|many|TRBJ2-2|TRBD2
TGTGCCAGCAGCTTTTTCCCTCGACTAGCGGGAGGGATGCGGGAGCTGTTTTTT
CASSFFPRLAGGMRELFF
>TRBV20-1|NA|TRBJ2-5|NA
TGCAGTGCTAGGTGGGGCGGAGAGACCCAGTACTTC
CSARWGGETQYF
>TRBV5-6|few|TRBJ2-1|TRBD2
TGTGCCAGCAGCGCAGGGACTACCGGGGGGGGGTTCTTC
CASSAGTTGGGFF
>TRBV5-6|NA|TRBJ1-1|TRBD1
TGTGCCAGCAGCATACTGACAGGGTGGGGAACTGAAGCTTTCTTT
CASSILTGWGTEAFF
>TRBV5-4|many|TRBJ2-5|NA
TGTGCCAGCAGCTTGGCCGCAAGCCAAGAGACCCAGTACTTC
CASSLAASQETQYF
>TRBV11-2|many|TRBJ2-7|NA
TGTGCCAGCAGCTTAGAGGGGAGAGGGAATTACGAGCAGTACTTC
CASSLEGRGNYEQYF
>TRBV6-5|many|TRBJ2-2|TRBD1
TGTGCCAGCAGACGACAGGGCAACACCGGGGAGCTGTTTTTT
CASRRQGNTGELFF
>TRBV5-1|many|TRBJ2-2|NA
TGCGCCAGCAGTCGGGATTTGAACACCGGGGAGCTGTTTTTT
CASSRDLNTGELFF
>TRBV6-5|many|TRBJ1-2|NA
TGTGCCAGCAGCAGAACAGGGTCGAATGGCTACACCTTC
CASSRTGSNGYTF
>TRBV20-1|many|TRBJ1-6|NA
TGCAGTGCCCAGGACAGCCAGAGCTCCTATAATTCACCCCTCCACTTT
CSAQDSQSSYNSPLHF
>TRBV28|many|TRBJ1-2|TRBD1
TGTGCCAGCCAAAGCGGACAGGGGATGCGGGGCTACACCTTC
CASQSGQGMRGYTF
>TRBV14|many|TRBJ1-4|TRBD1
TGTGCCAGCAGCCTCGGGACAGGAGCAACTAATGAAAAACTGTTTTTT
CASSLGTGATNEKLFF
>TRBV2|many|TRBJ1-5|NA
TGTGCCAGCAGTGAAGCGGTAGGGTTTCAGCCCCAGCATTTT
CASSEAVGFQPQHF
>TRBV12-3/TRBV12-4|many|TRBJ1-2|NA
TGTGCCAGCACCCCGACGACAGTTAACTATGGCTACACCTTC
CASTPTTVNYGYTF
>TRBV3-1|many|TRBJ2-2|TRBD2
TGTGCCAGCAGCCAAGATCGGGGGAGGGGCCCTAAGGTTTTT
CASSQDRGRGPKVF
>TRBV19|many|TRBJ2-3|TRBD2
TGTGCCAGTAGTATCGCGGGAGTTGTGACAGATACGCAGTATTTT
CASSIAGVVTDTQYF
>TRBV5-1|few|TRBJ2-1|NA
TGCGCCAGCAGCTCCGGTGGGGGCCCACGGATTAATGAGCAGTTCTTC
CASSSGGGPRINEQFF
>TRBV24-1|NA|TRBJ2-7|NA
TGTGCCACCAGTGACCGATTACAGGGTCTTAACGAGCAGTACTTC
CATSDRLQGLNEQYF
>TRBV7-3|many|TRBJ2-1|NA
TGTGCCAGCAGCCTCCGCGGGCCCATCTCCTACAATGAGCAGTTCTTC
CASSLRGPISYNEQFF
>TRBV9|many|TRBJ2-1|NA
TGTGCCAGCGACAAAGGAGGTACTTACAATGAGCAGTTCTTC
CASDKGGTYNEQFF
>TRBV10-2|many|TRBJ2-1|TRBD1
TGCGCCAGCAGCAGACAGGGTATGGGTGAGCAGTTCTTC
CASSRQGMGEQFF
>TRBV4-2|many|TRBJ2-5|TRBD2
TGTGCCAGCAGCCAAACCGGGACTAGCGGTGAAGAGACCCAGTACTTC
CASSQTGTSGEETQYF
>TRBV4-3|NA|TRBJ1-3|NA
TGCGCCAGCGGCTCCCCCGGACGGGCTGGAAACACCATATATTTT
CASGSPGRAGNTIYF
>TRBV10-3|many|TRBJ2-1|TRBD2
TGTGCCATCAGGTCGGGACTAGCGGGGTACAATGAGCAGTTCTTC
CAIRSGLAGYNEQFF
>TRBV9|many|TRBJ2-2|TRBD1
TGTGCCAGCAGCCCGACAGGGGGGACCGGGGAGCTGTTTTTT
CASSPTGGTGELFF
>TRBV20-1|many|TRBJ2-5|NA
TGCAGTGCTGAAGGGGGAGGAGAGACCCAGTACTTC
CSAEGGGETQYF
>TRBV6-2/TRBV6-3|many|TRBJ1-2|NA
TGTGCCAGCAGTTACTCGAGTGGCGGAAACTATGGCTACACCTTC
CASSYSSGGNYGYTF
>TRBV5-1|NA|TRBJ2-7|NA
TGCGCCAGCAGCCTGATAGTGGCAGGGGACCAGTACTTC
CASSLIVAGDQYF
>TRBV9|many|TRBJ1-2|NA
TGTGCCAGCAGCCCACGGTGGGATGGTGACTATGGCTACACCTTC
CASSPRWDGDYGYTF
>TRBV5-5|many|TRBJ2-7|NA
TGTGCCAGCAGCTATGGGCCCTCCTACGAGCAGTACTTC
CASSYGPSYEQYF